The T cell receptor beta chain described here comes from a study of regulatory T cells in long-lasting Graves disease. Both iRepertoire HTBI primers and Arm-PCR of CDR3 regions were used to build the TCR beta libraries. Each CDR3 protein gets one entry after TCRdb re-called the multiplex PCR reads with MiXCR. Of roughly 500,000 distinct CDR3 sequences in the sample, about 11% were seen once. Time point meaning: newly diagnosed GD, antithyroid drugs for less than 3 months. Isolated PBMC RNA provided the starting material for the TCR library. The diagnosis of Graves' disease used American Thyroid Association guidelines. In its sample, this clonotype was seen many times. Looked up from germline, CDR1 is MNHEY and CDR2 is SMNVEV (reference sequence). The CDR3 totals 14 residues. V gave up 6 bases and J gave up 0 bases, with 9 bases separating them. A further study also used this sample, focusing on T cells in Graves' hyperthyroidism and ophthalmopathy.

Material: peripheral blood mononuclear cells (PBMCs), obtained at new diagnosis, from a patient treated with antithyroid drugs. This rearrangement joins TRBV27 to TRBJ1-5; D ambiguous. This TCR was recovered from a woman aged 25-40 years with Graves disease. For the CDR3, the DNA is TGTGCCAGCAGCCCTGTCGGTAGCAATCAGCCCCAGCATTTT. This encodes CASSPVGSNQPQHF.